Listed below are T cell receptor beta chains from one sample, sequenced in a study of Graves' ophthalmopathy and Graves' hyperthyroidism. TCRdb re-called the multiplex PCR reads with MiXCR, one entry per CDR3 protein. The sample lists tens of thousands of distinct CDR3 sequences; around 52% were seen once. The specimen sequenced was peripheral blood. The receptors come from an adult man with Graves' ophthalmopathy. Both conserved end residues are part of each CDR3. The order of the fields is CDR3 protein, CDR3 DNA, J gene, D gene, V gene, clone size. The D gene is left open where the match is weak. The listing skips clone size in some rows; elsewhere it reads once, few, many or a size class.

cdr3_aa: CASTRGTTDTQYF; cdr3_nt: TGTGCCAGCACGCGGGGTACCACAGATACGCAGTATTTT; j_call: TRBJ2-3; d_call: NA; v_call: TRBV3-1; clone_size: many
cdr3_aa: CASSRPGSGVLETQYF; cdr3_nt: TGTGCCAGCAGTCGACCAGGGTCAGGGGTCTTGGAGACCCAGTACTTC; j_call: TRBJ2-5; d_call: NA; v_call: TRBV5-4; clone_size: once
cdr3_aa: CASSEFQGSQETQYF; cdr3_nt: TGTGCCAGCAGTGAATTTCAGGGGAGCCAAGAGACCCAGTACTTC; j_call: TRBJ2-5; d_call: NA; v_call: TRBV2; clone_size: many
cdr3_aa: CAISQGDQPQHF; cdr3_nt: TGCGCCATCAGCCAGGGGGACCAGCCCCAGCATTTT; j_call: TRBJ1-5; d_call: TRBD1; v_call: TRBV10-3; clone_size: NA
cdr3_aa: CASSMVGREAYEEYF; cdr3_nt: TGTGCCAGCAGCATGGTTGGTAGGGAGGCCTACGAGGAGTACTTC; j_call: TRBJ2-7; d_call: NA; v_call: TRBV9; clone_size: NA
cdr3_aa: CASSIARSATGGKSEAFF; cdr3_nt: TGTGCCAGTAGTATAGCTAGGTCAGCGACAGGGGGCAAATCAGAAGCTTTCTTT; j_call: TRBJ1-1; d_call: TRBD1; v_call: TRBV19; clone_size: many
cdr3_aa: CASSVVDSGNAEQFF; cdr3_nt: TGTGCCAGCAGCGTAGTTGATAGCGGGAACGCTGAGCAGTTCTTC; j_call: TRBJ2-1; d_call: TRBD2; v_call: TRBV9; clone_size: NA
cdr3_aa: CSASGTGLPANYGYTF; cdr3_nt: TGCAGTGCTTCCGGGACAGGCCTCCCAGCTAACTATGGCTACACCTTC; j_call: TRBJ1-2; d_call: TRBD1; v_call: TRBV20-1; clone_size: NA
cdr3_aa: CAWSRDRGEKLFF; cdr3_nt: TGTGCCTGGAGCCGGGACAGGGGGGAAAAACTGTTTTTT; j_call: TRBJ1-4; d_call: TRBD1; v_call: TRBV30; clone_size: NA
cdr3_aa: CSAKQGKTEAFF; cdr3_nt: TGCAGTGCCAAACAGGGTAAGACTGAAGCTTTCTTT; j_call: TRBJ1-1; d_call: NA; v_call: TRBV20-1; clone_size: few
cdr3_aa: CASSFTAGGTYEQYF; cdr3_nt: TGCGCCAGCAGCTTTACAGCAGGTGGGACCTACGAGCAGTACTTC; j_call: TRBJ2-7; d_call: NA; v_call: TRBV5-1; clone_size: NA
cdr3_aa: CASRAWVNTGELFF; cdr3_nt: TGTGCCAGCAGGGCCTGGGTGAACACCGGGGAGCTGTTTTTT; j_call: TRBJ2-2; d_call: NA; v_call: TRBV6-1; clone_size: once
cdr3_aa: CASSVAHREGPNSPLHF; cdr3_nt: TGTGCCAGCAGCGTAGCCCACAGGGAAGGCCCAAATTCACCCCTCCACTTT; j_call: TRBJ1-6; d_call: NA; v_call: TRBV7-6; clone_size: NA
cdr3_aa: CASSLQGSWSPLHF; cdr3_nt: TGTGCCAGCAGCTTACAGGGTTCATGGTCACCCCTCCACTTT; j_call: TRBJ1-6; d_call: NA; v_call: TRBV7-9; clone_size: medium-sized
cdr3_aa: CSLGSGQETQYF; cdr3_nt: TGCAGCTTAGGTAGCGGGCAAGAGACCCAGTACTTC; j_call: TRBJ2-5; d_call: TRBD2; v_call: TRBV20-1; clone_size: NA
cdr3_aa: CASRALTRNTGELFF; cdr3_nt: TGTGCCAGCAGGGCATTGACTAGGAACACCGGGGAGCTGTTTTTT; j_call: TRBJ2-2; d_call: NA; v_call: TRBV6-1; clone_size: many
cdr3_aa: CASSLAVWRGGLGEKLFF; cdr3_nt: TGTGCCAGCAGCTTAGCCGTGTGGAGGGGGGGTCTCGGCGAAAAACTGTTTTTT; j_call: TRBJ1-4; d_call: NA; v_call: TRBV7-6; clone_size: NA
cdr3_aa: CASSFGSGHTDTQYF; cdr3_nt: TGTGCCAGCAGTTTCGGTTCAGGCCACACAGATACGCAGTATTTT; j_call: TRBJ2-3; d_call: NA; v_call: TRBV12-3/TRBV12-4; clone_size: NA
cdr3_aa: CASSLEGTEQFF; cdr3_nt: TGTGCCAGCAGCTTAGAGGGGACAGAGCAGTTCTTC; j_call: TRBJ2-1; d_call: NA; v_call: TRBV7-9; clone_size: many
cdr3_aa: CASGGQGAGQPQHF; cdr3_nt: TGTGCCAGCGGGGGGCAGGGGGCAGGTCAGCCCCAGCATTTT; j_call: TRBJ1-5; d_call: TRBD1; v_call: TRBV25-1; clone_size: NA
cdr3_aa: CASSFGTGGSPLHF; cdr3_nt: TGTGCCAGCAGTTTCGGGACAGGGGGATCACCCCTCCACTTT; j_call: TRBJ1-6; d_call: TRBD1; v_call: TRBV12-3/TRBV12-4; clone_size: many
cdr3_aa: CASAGSGTYNEQFF; cdr3_nt: TGTGCCAGCGCGGGTAGCGGAACCTACAATGAGCAGTTCTTC; j_call: TRBJ2-1; d_call: NA; v_call: TRBV7-3; clone_size: NA
cdr3_aa: CSADIGTGSTMAGYTF; cdr3_nt: TGCAGCGCTGATATAGGGACAGGGTCTACAATGGCTGGCTACACCTTC; j_call: TRBJ1-2; d_call: TRBD1; v_call: TRBV29-1; clone_size: many
cdr3_aa: CASSIGQGNTEAFF; cdr3_nt: TGTGCCAGTAGTATTGGACAGGGGAACACTGAAGCTTTCTTT; j_call: TRBJ1-1; d_call: TRBD1; v_call: TRBV19; clone_size: NA
cdr3_aa: CASSLRAKGSPLHF; cdr3_nt: TGTGCCAGCAGCTTGAGGGCGAAGGGATCACCCCTCCACTTT; j_call: TRBJ1-6; d_call: NA; v_call: TRBV5-6; clone_size: many
cdr3_aa: CASSMRREKLFF; cdr3_nt: TGTGCCAGTAGTATGAGGCGTGAAAAACTGTTTTTT; j_call: TRBJ1-4; d_call: NA; v_call: TRBV19; clone_size: NA
cdr3_aa: CASSQDPGGRYISPLHF; cdr3_nt: TGTGCCAGCAGCCAGGACCCCGGGGGACGGTATATTTCACCCCTCCACTTT; j_call: TRBJ1-6; d_call: NA; v_call: TRBV7-6; clone_size: NA
cdr3_aa: CAISERQSF; cdr3_nt: TGTGCCATCAGTGAGCGACAGTCTTTC; j_call: TRBJ2-1; d_call: NA; v_call: TRBV10-3; clone_size: NA
cdr3_aa: CASSLVGGGTYNEQFF; cdr3_nt: TGCGCCAGCAGCTTGGTCGGTGGGGGAACCTACAATGAGCAGTTCTTC; j_call: TRBJ2-1; d_call: NA; v_call: TRBV5-1; clone_size: many
cdr3_aa: CATSRDVGDPNLAGRTYNEQFF; cdr3_nt: TGTGCCACCAGCAGAGATGTCGGGGATCCCAACTTAGCGGGGAGAACCTACAATGAGCAGTTCTTC; j_call: TRBJ2-1; d_call: TRBD2; v_call: TRBV15; clone_size: NA
cdr3_aa: CASSTETGGYGYTF; cdr3_nt: TGTGCCAGCAGTACCGAGACAGGGGGCTATGGCTACACCTTC; j_call: TRBJ1-2; d_call: TRBD1; v_call: TRBV9; clone_size: NA
cdr3_aa: CASSGRAWDYAYTF; cdr3_nt: TGTGCCAGCAGCGGTCGAGCTTGGGACTATGCCTACACCTTC; j_call: TRBJ1-2; d_call: NA; v_call: TRBV9; clone_size: NA
cdr3_aa: CSSLSFRGTYEQYF; cdr3_nt: TGCAGCAGCTTAAGTTTCAGGGGGACCTACGAGCAGTACTTC; j_call: TRBJ2-7; d_call: TRBD1; v_call: TRBV29-1; clone_size: NA
cdr3_aa: CATSSAWANPDGYTF; cdr3_nt: TGTGCCACCAGCAGTGCTTGGGCCAACCCGGATGGCTACACCTTC; j_call: TRBJ1-2; d_call: NA; v_call: TRBV15; clone_size: NA
cdr3_aa: CSARDREYEQYF; cdr3_nt: TGCAGTGCTAGAGACCGGGAGTACGAGCAGTACTTC; j_call: TRBJ2-7; d_call: NA; v_call: TRBV20-1; clone_size: few
cdr3_aa: CASSLSLPGATYEQYF; cdr3_nt: TGTGCCAGCAGTTTAAGTCTTCCAGGGGCGACCTACGAGCAGTACTTC; j_call: TRBJ2-7; d_call: NA; v_call: TRBV28; clone_size: many
cdr3_aa: CASGRTGQQETQYF; cdr3_nt: TGTGCTAGTGGACGGACAGGGCAACAAGAGACCCAGTACTTC; j_call: TRBJ2-5; d_call: TRBD1; v_call: TRBV12-5; clone_size: many
cdr3_aa: CSVVAGGSDPNYEQYF; cdr3_nt: TGCAGCGTTGTGGCAGGGGGCTCGGACCCTAACTACGAGCAGTACTTC; j_call: TRBJ2-7; d_call: TRBD1; v_call: TRBV29-1; clone_size: many
cdr3_aa: CSVAPGLAGYNEQFF; cdr3_nt: TGCAGCGTCGCCCCCGGACTAGCGGGATACAATGAGCAGTTCTTC; j_call: TRBJ2-1; d_call: TRBD2; v_call: TRBV29-1; clone_size: NA
cdr3_aa: CASSLTGGPGELFF; cdr3_nt: TGTGCCAGCAGCTTAACAGGGGGGCCCGGGGAGCTGTTTTTT; j_call: TRBJ2-2; d_call: NA; v_call: TRBV7-3; clone_size: many
cdr3_aa: CATSKIAGETQHF; cdr3_nt: TGTGCCACCAGCAAAATCGCCGGGGAGACCCAGCATTTT; j_call: TRBJ1-5; d_call: NA; v_call: TRBV15; clone_size: NA
cdr3_aa: CASSEGDTGELFF; cdr3_nt: TGTGCCAGCAGTGAGGGGGACACCGGGGAGCTGTTTTTT; j_call: TRBJ2-2; d_call: NA; v_call: TRBV6-4; clone_size: many
cdr3_aa: CASSEISDRGWRYEQYF; cdr3_nt: TGTGCCAGCAGTGAAATTAGCGATCGAGGGTGGAGGTACGAGCAGTACTTC; j_call: TRBJ2-7; d_call: NA; v_call: TRBV6-1; clone_size: NA
cdr3_aa: CASSLRTRTGEQFF; cdr3_nt: TGTGCCAGCAGTTTACGGACCAGAACCGGGGAGCAGTTCTTC; j_call: TRBJ2-1; d_call: NA; v_call: TRBV12-3/TRBV12-4; clone_size: NA
cdr3_aa: CASTVSWGTGTYEQYF; cdr3_nt: TGTGCCAGCACTGTCAGTTGGGGGACAGGGACCTATGAGCAGTACTTC; j_call: TRBJ2-7; d_call: TRBD1; v_call: TRBV4-2; clone_size: NA
cdr3_aa: CSARDVANSPLHF; cdr3_nt: TGCAGTGCTAGAGATGTGGCTAATTCACCCCTCCACTTT; j_call: TRBJ1-6; d_call: NA; v_call: TRBV20-1; clone_size: medium-sized